A single sample is the source of the 2 T cell receptor beta chains below, sequenced in a study of blood T cells in healthy people across ages. Alongside a J-beta primer mix, a sample-barcoded 5' primer served in a second PCR lasting 7 to 11 cycles. MiXCR was run by TCRdb on the 5' RACE reads, yielding one entry per CDR3 protein. The repertoire holds over 950,000 distinct CDR3 sequences, with 51% as singletons. Sequencing was carried out using blood. Receptor source: a woman aged 55-69 years in good health.

The rearrangement joins TRBV3-1 to TRBJ2-1; 12 positions agree with TRBD2. The V and J ends lost 6 bases and 0 bases, in that order; junction bases with no gene match: 12. Germline values: CDR1 LGHDT, CDR2 YNNKEL (reference sequence). The CDR3 is 19 residues long. The CDR3 sequence: CASRLGLAGHPFSYNEQFF. The CDR3 coding sequence is TGTGCCAGCAGGCTAGGACTAGCGGGACACCCGTTCTCCTACAATGAGCAGTTCTTC.

This clonotype was seen more than once but under ten times. V and J are TRBV6-6 and TRBJ2-2; a weak D match, TRBD1 (5 bases). V was pared by 5 bases and J by 3 bases, with 13 bases between. The CDR3 covers 15 residues. Germline CDR1 MNHNY, CDR2 SVGAGI (reference sequence). The CDR3 region is CASSRDSTDTGELFF. DNA of the CDR3: TGTGCCAGCAGTCGAGACAGCACGGACACCGGGGAGCTGTTTTTT.